The sequence of this TCR beta chain was determined in a study of blood T cell repertoires in COVID-19 (dated by TCRdb to 2020 to 2022). For the wider study: Samples from collaborators originated in the United States, Italy and Spain and spanned both the acute and convalescent phases of COVID-19. Where available, HLA class I and class II types were taken from metadata supplied by the sample provider and were not determined by assay-based typing. Subjects who had been exposed to COVID-19, were actively infected with it, or had recovered from it provided the deeply sampled blood TCRbeta repertoires that made up the dataset. The prospective study material was composed of cDNA or gDNA derived from T cells, B-cell-depleted T cells, or PBMCs. A freely available public database, intended as a resource for researchers studying the immune response to SARS-CoV-2, is where the repertoires were released. The sample metadata nearly always contained a de-identified subject ID, COVID-19 status, age in years and sex. Samples were obtained from the ongoing ImmuneRACE study (first 160 participants) and from 1,200 or so subjects provided by 6 global collaborators. Paper-wide results and their limitations: The quantity of clinical and demographic metadata differed by source and by participant and was supplied without curation.

Worth noting for this clone: Its binding antigen is unknown. The record has no base qualities; no much larger clone is one base away.

One collaborating source in Seattle enrolled patients while the patients were actively infected and followed the patients over time throughout the course of disease. The collaborating institutions used their own protocols to collect whole blood in K2EDTA tubes. For TCRbeta analysis, collaborators shipped samples in one of three forms: frozen whole blood, isolated PBMCs, or DNA extracted from either of those sample types. Trimming at the junction amounts to 3 bases on V and 6 bases on J, and the germline ends lie 16 bases apart. The CDR3 sequence holds 15 residues, the cysteine and phenylalanine included. Of all the DNA, just the CDR3 is kept, 45 bases in frame from base 1. The germline V gene (reference sequence) specifies SGHKS as CDR1 and YYEKEE as CDR2. TCRbeta CDR3 regions were amplified from genomic DNA by means of the immunoSEQ Assay, a bias-controlled multiplex PCR. Processing in the source paper ran as follows. The number of nucleated cells in each sample was estimated by amplification of reference gene primers within the assay. To quantify the absolute abundance of each unique TCRbeta CDR3 rearrangement, sequence reads were collapsed and filtered. For each sample, productive Simpson clonality was calculated by taking the square root of Simpson's diversity index across productive rearrangements. TCRdb stores this immuneACCESS table with in-frame sequences only. Part of the clones is absent; in the studies checked, under half of the shortfall reflects unresolved V genes, and no reason is known for the rest. V and J calls and clone size follow that table, whereas D and trimming were derived from the DNA. The sample yields around 170,000 clones; about 88% were counted once. In total, the top ten clones hold around 0.5% of the sample.

This receptor chain uses TRBV5-5 and TRBJ1-5, and possibly TRBD1, on 6 matching bases. Material for sequencing was peripheral blood. The sequence was obtained from a man aged 60 to 75 with COVID-19, enrolled during active disease. At the DNA level, the sequence is TGTGCCAGCAGCTGGGGGCCCGAGTCGGGTCAGCCCCAGCATTTT. Its coded protein is CASSWGPESGQPQHF.